The T cell receptor beta chain under discussion was sequenced for a study of blood T cell repertoires in COVID-19. On the study more broadly: Some COVID-19 samples were acute and others convalescent; all came from the United States, Italy and Spain. T cells, B-cell-depleted T cells, or PBMCs supplied cDNA or gDNA.

As handled by the study authors: Using reference gene primer amplification, nucleated cell counts were estimated. The repertoire was sequenced with immunoSEQ multiplex PCR; TCRdb's copy has only in-frame clones and lacks some. V and J calls and clone size are as listed in that table; D and trimming were resolved from the DNA. The table shows under 150,000 clones, with 88% occurring only once. Germline V gene data show CDR1 as MNHNY and CDR2 as SVGAGI (reference sequence). V was trimmed by 3 bases and J by 2 bases, leaving 10 bases between them. This CDR3 contains 15 residues. The material sequenced was peripheral blood. The clonotype comes from a human donor in a cohort sampled during active COVID-19. V is TRBV6-6 and J is TRBJ2-2, with D possibly TRBD2 on 6 matching bases. CDR3 bases: TGTGCCAGCAGTTATAAGGGGACTAACACCGGGGAGCTGTTTTTT. This translates into CASSYKGTNTGELFF.